The 14 T cell receptor beta chains listed next were all sequenced from one sample in a study of blood T cell repertoires in COVID-19. Sequencing was performed with immunoSEQ multiplex PCR; in TCRdb, only in-frame clones are kept and a portion is missing. The profile shows 330,000 or so clones, roughly 87% of them singletons. Sequenced material: peripheral blood. The receptors were sampled from a man aged 25-45 years with COVID-19, enrolled during active disease.

The chain employs TRBV7-8 and TRBJ2-3, with D perhaps matching TRBD1 (5 bases). Trimming stripped 2 bases from V and 6 bases from J, with 12 bases between. Germline V gene lookup returns CDR1 SGHVS and CDR2 FQNEAQ. The CDR3 is made up of 14 amino acids. CDR3 in DNA: TGTGCCAGCAGCTTACGAGTCAGGGTCGATACGCAGTATTTT. Amino acid sequence: CASSLRVRVDTQYF. Looking up the rest from reference TRBV7-8 and TRBJ2-3 gives the full variable domain: GAGVSQSPRYKVAKRGQDVALRCDPISGHVSLFWYQQALGQGPEFLTYFQNEAQLDKSGLPSDRFFAERPEGSVSTLKIQRTQQEDSAVYLCASSLRVRVDTQYFGPGTRLTVL.

J is TRBJ2-1 and V is TRBV11-3; D is perhaps TRBD1 (5 bases). Germline lookup yields CDR1 SGHNT and CDR2 YENEEA. V lost 1 base to trimming and J lost 5 bases, with 6 bases between them. The CDR3 extends over 13 amino acids. The CDR3 is CASSLARDNEQFF. CDR3 nucleotides: TGTGCCAGCAGCTTAGCCAGGGACAATGAGCAGTTCTTC. The complete variable domain, with remaining parts taken from reference TRBV11-3 and TRBJ2-1, reads EAGVVQSPRYKIIEKKQPVAFWCNPISGHNTLYWYLQNLGQGPELLIRYENEEAVDDSQLPKDRFSAERLKGVDSTLKIQPAELGDSAVYLCASSLARDNEQFFGPGTRLTVL.

This sequence joins TRBV5-1 and TRBJ2-7; 9 bases fit TRBD1. V lost 0 bases, J lost 2 bases, and 3 bases stayed unmatched. The CDR3 consists of 15 residues. The V gene's germline CDR1 is SGHRS and CDR2 YFSETQ. The CDR3: CASSLVTGGAYEQYF. The CDR3 coding sequence is TGCGCCAGCAGCTTGGTGACAGGGGGAGCCTACGAGCAGTACTTC. The full variable domain, its missing parts supplied by reference TRBV5-1 and TRBJ2-7, is KAGVTQTPRYLIKTRGQQVTLSCSPISGHRSVSWYQQTPGQGLQFLFEYFSETQRNKGNFPGRFSGRQFSNSRSEMNVSTLELGDSALYLCASSLVTGGAYEQYFGPGTRLTVT.

This sequence joins TRBV7-2 and TRBJ2-6; D gene uncertain. CDR1 is SGHTA, CDR2 FQGNSA, per germline. The CDR3 has 18 residues. V lost 0 bases and J 0 bases, leaving 12 bases between the germline ends. The CDR3 region is CASSLAAQLRSGANVLTF. The CDR3 nucleotides are TGTGCCAGCAGCTTAGCGGCCCAGTTACGCTCTGGGGCCAACGTCCTGACTTTC. Using reference TRBV7-2 and TRBJ2-6 for the parts outside the CDR3, the full variable domain is GAGVSQSPSNKVTEKGKDVELRCDPISGHTALYWYRQSLGQGLEFLIYFQGNSAPDKSGLPSDRFSAERTGGSVSTLTIQRTQQEDSAVYLCASSLAAQLRSGANVLTFGAGSRLTVL.

The gene calls are TRBV29-1 and TRBJ1-1, with D tentatively TRBD1 (5 bases). The V end was cut by 6 bases, the J end by 8 bases, with 16 bases between. The CDR3 covers 12 residues. Germline CDR1 is SQVTM and CDR2 is ANQGSEA. The CDR3 region is CSVSTVGVEAFF. In DNA form, the CDR3 reads TGCAGCGTCTCGACAGTAGGGGTGGAAGCTTTCTTT.

This clone was picked up one time. V is TRBV30 and J is TRBJ2-3, with 9 bases lining up with TRBD1. J lost 9 bases, V lost 5 bases, and 9 bases had no gene match. CDR3 length: 13 residues. Germline CDR1 is GTSNPN and CDR2 is SVGIG (reference sequence). This CDR3 reads CAWDRGTGGTQYF. The CDR3, as DNA: TGTGCCTGGGACAGGGGGACTGGGGGAACGCAGTATTTT.

The chain carries TRBV3-1 (or the pseudogene TRBV3-2) and TRBJ2-7, with 7 positions matching TRBD1. There are 14 residues in the CDR3. The junction had 2 bases not matched to a gene; V was cut back by 0 bases and J by 3 bases. Germline CDR1 LGHDT, CDR2 YNNKEL (reference sequence). CDR3 loop: CASSQEDRDYEQYF. CDR3 nucleotide sequence: TGTGCCAGCAGCCAAGAAGACAGGGACTACGAGCAGTACTTC.

This clone occurred once. The V call is TRBV18, the J call TRBJ1-2; D gene ambiguous. Trimming took 1 base from V and 5 from J, leaving 8 bases between them. CDR1 and CDR2 (germline): KGHSH, LQKENI. The CDR3 is 13 residues long. The CDR3 coding sequence is TGTGCCAGCTCACCACTCACGGGGTATGGCTACACCTTC. Its translation: CASSPLTGYGYTF. Looking up the rest from reference TRBV18 and TRBJ1-2 gives the full variable domain: NAGVMQNPRHLVRRRGQEARLRCSPMKGHSHVYWYRQLPEEGLKFMVYLQKENIIDESGMPKERFSAEFPKEGPSILRIQQVVRGDSAAYFCASSPLTGYGYTFGSGTRLTVV.

The V and J genes are TRBV6-1 and TRBJ2-3; 10 positions match TRBD1. Germline loops: CDR1 MNHNS, CDR2 SASEGT. V was pared by 3 bases and J by 3 bases, with 12 bases of the junction left unmatched. The CDR3 is 18 amino acids. The CDR3 DNA follows: TGTGCCAGCAGTGATAAGTTTTGGACAGGGGGGAGGACAGATACGCAGTATTTT. Protein: CASSDKFWTGGRTDTQYF.

Here the CDR3 DNA reads TGTGCCAGCAGTGGGGACAGGGGCTCCTACAATGAGCAGTTCTTC. Protein product: CASSGDRGSYNEQFF. The chain links TRBV2 to TRBJ2-1, with TRBD1 matching 10 bases. Germline CDR1 and CDR2: SNHLY and FYNNEI. The CDR3 extends over 15 amino acids. The trim removed 4 bases at V and 0 bases at J, leaving 0 bases unmatched.

The rearrangement links TRBV6-5 to TRBJ1-6; possibly TRBD1 for D (5 bases). Trimming removed 5 bases from V and 9 bases from J, with 14 bases in between. Germline V gene sequence: CDR1 MNHEY, CDR2 SVGAGI. The CDR3 runs 14 residues. CDR3 loop: CASSLQGSRSPLHF. In DNA form, the CDR3 reads TGTGCCAGCAGTCTCCAGGGTAGCCGTTCACCCCTCCACTTT.

This rearrangement joins TRBV19 to TRBJ1-1, with 9 bases fitting TRBD1. J was trimmed by 0 bases and V by 3 bases; bases with no gene match: 8. Germline assignment: CDR1 LNHDA and CDR2 SQIVND (reference sequence). The CDR3 covers 17 residues. The CDR3 protein is CASSIGTGSYMNTEAFF. DNA of the CDR3: TGTGCCAGTAGTATCGGGACAGGGTCGTACATGAACACTGAAGCTTTCTTT.

The rearrangement links TRBV19 to TRBJ2-4; D is possibly TRBD1 (5 bases). Trimming cost V 3 bases and J 4 bases, with 13 bases left between them. CDR1 and CDR2 (germline): LNHDA, SQIVND (reference sequence). The CDR3 consists of 15 residues. The CDR3: CASSMGQEFKNIQYF. The CDR3 DNA is TGTGCCAGTAGTATGGGGCAGGAGTTTAAAAACATTCAGTACTTC.

The chain carries TRBV20-1 and TRBJ2-7; 7 bases are shared with TRBD2. V was pared by 3 bases and J by 5 bases, with 10 bases of the junction left unmatched. The germline V gene has CDR1 DFQATT and CDR2 SNEGSKA (reference sequence). CDR3 length: 14 amino acids. The chain's CDR3 is CSASGNGGGNEQYF. The CDR3 DNA reads as TGCAGTGCTAGTGGGAATGGGGGGGGAAACGAGCAGTACTTC.